Listed here are 10 T cell receptor beta chains from one sample, sequenced in a study of shared clonotypes between healthy human individuals. Terminally differentiated effector memory CD45RA+ cells were excluded from the naive CD8 cells, which were CD45RO-negative and positively selected for CCR7. Assay used: immunoSEQ multiplex PCR; TCRdb lists only in-frame clones, some missing. The sample lists about 2 million clones, about 95% occurring once. The sample comprised naive CD8+ T cells sorted from blood. The source is a man in his late teens or twenties in good health.

The V call is TRBV10-1, the J call TRBJ2-7, with D perhaps matching TRBD1 (5 bases). Trimming shortened V by 0 bases and J by 7 bases, and 16 bases separated the two germline ends. CDR1 is WNHNN and CDR2 is SYGVQD in the germline V gene (reference sequence). The CDR3 length is 15 residues. The CDR3 spells CASSESPGPMEEQYF. The CDR3 DNA is TGCGCCAGCAGTGAGTCGCCAGGGCCCATGGAGGAGCAGTACTTC.

The chain uses TRBV6-1 and TRBJ2-7; no reliable D call. This CDR3 contains 16 residues. The germline V gene has CDR1 MNHNS and CDR2 SASEGT. Trimming stripped 6 bases from V and 0 bases from J, with 18 bases between. As DNA, the CDR3 is TGTGCCAGCAGCGAAATAGACCAGGCTCTCTCCTACGAGCAGTACTTC. It translates to CASSEIDQALSYEQYF.

The chain is built from TRBV9 and TRBJ2-1; tentative D call: TRBD1 (6 bases). Germline CDR1 SGDLS, CDR2 YYNGEE. This CDR3 has 18 residues. V was trimmed by 0 bases and J by 0 bases, leaving 16 bases between them. CDR3 sequence (DNA): TGTGCCAGCAGCGTAGTGGCTACAGGGATGGGCTCCTACAATGAGCAGTTCTTC. Translated, it gives CASSVVATGMGSYNEQFF.

V usage is TRBV2 and J usage is TRBJ1-4; possible D gene TRBD1, 6 bases. Germline V gene sequence: CDR1 SNHLY, CDR2 FYNNEI. This CDR3 is built from 20 residues. V shed 5 bases and J shed 6 bases, with 31 bases lying between them. Written as DNA, the CDR3 is TGTGCCAGCAGTCTCCCTAGCTCGGGGGGGGCGCATATAATGGATGAAAAACTGTTTTTT. It yields the protein CASSLPSSGGAHIMDEKLFF.

This clone was recorded many times. Here the CDR3 reads CASSLYRDRVEAFF. The CDR3 DNA reads as TGTGCCAGCAGTTTATACCGGGACAGAGTTGAAGCTTTCTTT. This chain uses TRBV28 with TRBJ1-1; 7 bases fit TRBD1. From germline, CDR1 is MDHEN and CDR2 SYDVKM. This CDR3 has 14 residues. The ends lost 1 base at V and 7 bases at J; junction bases unmatched: 6.

This clone was found once. The gene calls are TRBV6-5 and TRBJ2-7, with 7 positions matching TRBD2. Germline V gene sequence: CDR1 MNHEY, CDR2 SVGAGI. V trimming: 6 bases; J trimming: 0 bases; junction bases outside the gene matches: 8. The CDR3 has 15 amino acids. CDR3 in DNA: TGTGCCAGCAGCCCCTCGGGGGGACCCTCCTACGAGCAGTACTTC. Amino acid sequence: CASSPSGGPSYEQYF.

The chain links TRBV5-6 to TRBJ2-7; D gene ambiguous. CDR3 length equals 12 residues. Trimming stripped 0 bases from V and 3 bases from J, with 4 bases between. Germline-derived CDR1 and CDR2 are SGHDT and YYEEEE. For the CDR3, the DNA is TGTGCCAGCAGCTTGGATCACTACGAGCAGTACTTC. Amino acids: CASSLDHYEQYF.

The gene calls are TRBV28 and TRBJ1-1; D is unresolved. The CDR3 is made up of 13 amino acids. CDR1 is MDHEN and CDR2 is SYDVKM in the germline V gene. Trimming removed 7 bases from V and 3 bases from J, with 12 bases in between. This CDR3 is CASIRREDTEAFF. The CDR3 nucleotides read TGTGCCAGCATCCGGAGGGAGGACACTGAAGCTTTCTTT. Filled out from reference TRBV28 and TRBJ1-1, the complete variable domain reads DVKVTQSSRYLVKRTGEKVFLECVQDMDHENMFWYRQDPGLGLRLIYFSYDVKMKEKGDIPEGYSVSREKKERFSLILESASTNQTSMYLCASIRREDTEAFFGQGTRLTVV.

The gene calls are TRBV30 and TRBJ1-2; possible D gene TRBD1, 6 bases. Germline-derived CDR1 and CDR2 are GTSNPN and SVGIG (reference sequence). V gave up 2 bases and J gave up 8 bases, with 15 bases separating them. The CDR3 is 13 amino acids. In nucleotides, the CDR3 is TGTGCCTGGAGTCGGGCAGGGGACGTCGGCTACACCTTC. Translating gives CAWSRAGDVGYTF.

The genes are TRBV5-4 and TRBJ2-1; 12 bases map to TRBD2. The V segment lost 4 bases and the J segment 9 bases; nucleotides outside the gene matches: 8. The CDR3 is made up of 15 amino acids. Germline CDR1 reads SGHNT; CDR2 reads YYREEE (reference sequence). The CDR3 loop is CASSHTSGGPTEQFF. CDR3 nucleotide sequence: TGTGCCAGCAGCCATACTAGCGGGGGGCCGACTGAGCAGTTCTTC.